This entry is about one T cell receptor (beta chain). These data originate in a study of blood T cells in healthy people across ages. Germline V gene sequence: CDR1 SGDLS, CDR2 YYNGEE. The CDR3 covers 17 residues. Trimming removed 1 base from V and 1 base from J; junction bases left unmatched: 5. Next came a second PCR, run for roughly 7 to 12 cycles, which used a sample-barcoded 5' primer along with a J-beta primer mix. From the 5' RACE reads, TCRdb called clonotypes with MiXCR, one entry per CDR3 protein. The sample carries about 800,000 distinct CDR3 sequences, around 25% recorded once. The same data also contributed to another study, on T cells of mothers and their children. That publication notes: Every microgram of extracted RNA entered cDNA synthesis, around 1.4 ug per 15 ul.

Material: blood. The receptor was derived from a boy younger than 18 in good health. The V and J genes are TRBV9 and TRBJ2-5; 12 nucleotides line up with TRBD2. The CDR3 bases are TGTGCCAGCAGCGTATCCTCACTAGCGGGGGGCCAAGAGACCCAGTACTTC. Its translation is CASSVSSLAGGQETQYF.